A selection of T cell receptor beta chains follows, all from one sample in a study of T cells in Graves' hyperthyroidism and ophthalmopathy. From the multiplex PCR reads, TCRdb called clonotypes with MiXCR, one entry per CDR3 protein. The table records roughly 650,000 distinct CDR3 sequences, roughly 15% of them present only once. Sequenced: blood. The origin of the receptors is a woman in her 40s with Graves' ophthalmopathy. Each CDR3 is given with its conserved first and last residue. The D gene is left open where the match is weak. Clone size is stated in some rows and not others, as once, few, many or a class when expanded.

CDR3 DNA: TGTGCCAGCAGCCCAGACCCGGGAATCGAGGGGACAGATACGCAGTATTTT
CDR3 protein: CASSPDPGIEGTDTQYF
V gene: TRBV7-9
J gene: TRBJ2-3
D gene: -
clone size: many

CDR3 DNA: TGTGCCAGCAGCCTGCACCGTCCGGGACTCCGCCCGACGGATACGCAGTATTTT
CDR3 protein: CASSLHRPGLRPTDTQYF
V gene: TRBV7-9
J gene: TRBJ2-3
D gene: -
clone size: many

CDR3 DNA: TGTGCCAGCAGTTCCGGACAGGGGACGAACACTAAAGCTTTCTTT
CDR3 protein: CASSSGQGTNTKAFF
V gene: TRBV6-1
J gene: TRBJ1-1
D gene: TRBD1
clone size: few

CDR3 DNA: TGTGCCAGCAGCATAGGACAGGGGGCTGAGACCCAGTACTTC
CDR3 protein: CASSIGQGAETQYF
V gene: TRBV11-2
J gene: TRBJ2-5
D gene: TRBD1
clone size: many

CDR3 DNA: TGTGCCAGCAGCCACATTGGAACTAGCCGAGGGGATGAGCAGTTCTTC
CDR3 protein: CASSHIGTSRGDEQFF
V gene: TRBV11-2
J gene: TRBJ2-1
D gene: -
clone size: few

CDR3 DNA: TGTGCCAGCAGCATCGGCGGGGGCCTTCGCACAGATACGCAGTATTTT
CDR3 protein: CASSIGGGLRTDTQYF
V gene: TRBV12-3/TRBV12-4
J gene: TRBJ2-3
D gene: -
clone size: many

CDR3 DNA: TGTGCCAGCAGTTACTCTCAGGCCGCCTACGAGCAGTACTTC
CDR3 protein: CASSYSQAAYEQYF
V gene: TRBV6-5
J gene: TRBJ2-7
D gene: -
clone size: -

CDR3 DNA: TGTGCCAGCAGCGTAGCGGGGACAGGGACGGAGACCCAGTACTTC
CDR3 protein: CASSVAGTGTETQYF
V gene: TRBV9
J gene: TRBJ2-5
D gene: TRBD1
clone size: -

CDR3 DNA: TGTGCCAGCAGCTTAATAGCGGGAGTTCAGACCGGGGAGCTGTTTTTT
CDR3 protein: CASSLIAGVQTGELFF
V gene: TRBV7-2
J gene: TRBJ2-2
D gene: TRBD2
clone size: few

CDR3 DNA: TGTGCCAGCAGCGTAGAGGGGGTGGGAACTGAAGCTTTCTTT
CDR3 protein: CASSVEGVGTEAFF
V gene: TRBV9
J gene: TRBJ1-1
D gene: -
clone size: many

CDR3 DNA: TGCGCCAGCAGCGACCAGGACAGTACCTACGAGCAGTACTTC
CDR3 protein: CASSDQDSTYEQYF
V gene: TRBV5-1
J gene: TRBJ2-7
D gene: -
clone size: few

CDR3 DNA: TGTGCCAGCAGCCCTCTAGGGACAGGGGTTGGCTACACCTTC
CDR3 protein: CASSPLGTGVGYTF
V gene: TRBV7-9
J gene: TRBJ1-2
D gene: TRBD1
clone size: -

CDR3 DNA: TGTGCCAGCAGTGAAGCCCTCCTGGGGGGCCTAGCGGTTAGAGAGACCCAGTACTTC
CDR3 protein: CASSEALLGGLAVRETQYF
V gene: TRBV2
J gene: TRBJ2-5
D gene: -
clone size: many

CDR3 DNA: TGCAGTGCTAGAGATCGGACTAGCGGGAGGGTTTACGAGCAGTACTTC
CDR3 protein: CSARDRTSGRVYEQYF
V gene: TRBV20-1
J gene: TRBJ2-7
D gene: TRBD2
clone size: many

CDR3 DNA: TGTGCCAGCAGTTTAGCCGGGACTAGCGGGAGAGGCGGGCAGTACTTC
CDR3 protein: CASSLAGTSGRGGQYF
V gene: TRBV12-3/TRBV12-4
J gene: TRBJ2-7
D gene: TRBD2
clone size: once

CDR3 DNA: TGCAGTGCTAGGGTCCTAGCGGGTTACAATGAGCAGTTCTTC
CDR3 protein: CSARVLAGYNEQFF
V gene: TRBV20-1
J gene: TRBJ2-1
D gene: TRBD2
clone size: once

CDR3 DNA: TGTGCCAGCAGCCCCCACGGGACAGGGGACTACAATGAGCAGTTCTTC
CDR3 protein: CASSPHGTGDYNEQFF
V gene: TRBV7-8
J gene: TRBJ2-1
D gene: TRBD1
clone size: -

CDR3 DNA: TGCAGTGCTAGAGATCTTGGGAGCTCCTATAATTCACCCCTCCACTTT
CDR3 protein: CSARDLGSSYNSPLHF
V gene: TRBV20-1
J gene: TRBJ1-6
D gene: -
clone size: many